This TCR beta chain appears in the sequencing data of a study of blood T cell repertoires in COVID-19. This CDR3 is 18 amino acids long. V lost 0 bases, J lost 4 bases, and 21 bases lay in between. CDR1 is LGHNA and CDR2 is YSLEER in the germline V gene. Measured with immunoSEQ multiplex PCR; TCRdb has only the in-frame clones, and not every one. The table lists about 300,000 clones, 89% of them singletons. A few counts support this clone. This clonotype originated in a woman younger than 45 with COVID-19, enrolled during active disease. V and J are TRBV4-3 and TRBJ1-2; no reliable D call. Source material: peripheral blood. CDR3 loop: CASSQDGSGISPFYGYTF. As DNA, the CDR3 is TGCGCCAGCAGCCAAGACGGGAGTGGGATTTCCCCCTTCTATGGCTACACCTTC.